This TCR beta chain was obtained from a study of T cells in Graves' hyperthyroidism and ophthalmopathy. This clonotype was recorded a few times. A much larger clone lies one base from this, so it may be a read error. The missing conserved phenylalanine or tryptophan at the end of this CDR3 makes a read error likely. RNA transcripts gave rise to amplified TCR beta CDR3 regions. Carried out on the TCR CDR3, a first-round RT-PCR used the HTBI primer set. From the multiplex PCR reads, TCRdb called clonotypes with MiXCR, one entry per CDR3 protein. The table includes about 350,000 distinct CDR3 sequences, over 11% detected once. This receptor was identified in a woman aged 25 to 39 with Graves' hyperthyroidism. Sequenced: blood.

In DNA, the CDR3 is TGTGCCAGCCGCCGACAGGGGTACTACGAGCAGTACCTC. Translated: CASRRQGYYEQYL. V is TRBV28 and J is TRBJ2-7; 8 positions match TRBD1. Germline V lookup: CDR1 MDHEN, CDR2 SYDVKM. V lost 8 bases and J lost 3; bases outside the gene matches: 6. This CDR3 region has 13 residues.